This TCR beta chain originates from a study of T cell repertoires in cytomegalovirus infection. Study-wide context: Carrying CMV and the relevant HLA type showed in public TCR beta signatures.

TCRdb re-called the reads with MiXCR, one entry per CDR3 protein. This sample carries under 800,000 distinct CDR3 sequences, 20% to 25% of them seen once, and the ten largest clones take 6.5% to 10%. The sample holds one count of this clonotype. A read error is possible here, since a much larger clone lies one base away. CDR3 length: 11 residues. V was trimmed by 7 bases and J by 1 base, leaving 4 bases between them. CDR1 SQVTM and CDR2 ANQGSEA come from the germline V gene. This chain connects TRBV29-1 to TRBJ2-2; D is unclear. The source material was CD8+ T cells from PBMCs. The TCR was taken from a human donor in good health (CMV status not recorded). Some clones in this sample may be carry-over from other donors' samples. The CDR3 bases are TGCAGCGCTGTGAACACCGGGGAGCTGTTTTTT. Translation gives CSAVNTGELFF.